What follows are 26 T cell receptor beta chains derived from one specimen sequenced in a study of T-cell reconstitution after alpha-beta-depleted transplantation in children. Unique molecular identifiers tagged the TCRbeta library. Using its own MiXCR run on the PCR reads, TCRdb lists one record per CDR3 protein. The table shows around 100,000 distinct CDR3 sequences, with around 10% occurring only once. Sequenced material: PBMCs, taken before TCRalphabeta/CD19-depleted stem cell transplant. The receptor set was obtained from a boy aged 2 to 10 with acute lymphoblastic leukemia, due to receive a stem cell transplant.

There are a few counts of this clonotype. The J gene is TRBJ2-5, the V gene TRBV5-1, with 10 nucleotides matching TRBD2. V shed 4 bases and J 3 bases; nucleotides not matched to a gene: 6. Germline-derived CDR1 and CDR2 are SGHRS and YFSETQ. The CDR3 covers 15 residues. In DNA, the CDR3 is TGCGCCAGCAGCCGTCTTGGGACTAGCGAAGAGACCCAGTACTTC. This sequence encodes CASSRLGTSEETQYF.

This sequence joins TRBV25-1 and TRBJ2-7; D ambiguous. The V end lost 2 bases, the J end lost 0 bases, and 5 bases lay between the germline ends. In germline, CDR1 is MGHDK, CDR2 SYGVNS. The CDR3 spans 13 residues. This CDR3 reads CASSEDISYEQYF. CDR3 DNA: TGTGCCAGCAGTGAAGACATCTCCTACGAGCAGTACTTC.

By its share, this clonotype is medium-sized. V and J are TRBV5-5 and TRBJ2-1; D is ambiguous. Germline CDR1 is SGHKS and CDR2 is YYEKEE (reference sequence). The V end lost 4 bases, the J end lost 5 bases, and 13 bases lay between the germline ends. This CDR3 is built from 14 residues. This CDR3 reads CASSRTLEDNEQFF. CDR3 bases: TGTGCCAGCAGCCGAACGTTAGAGGACAATGAGCAGTTCTTC.

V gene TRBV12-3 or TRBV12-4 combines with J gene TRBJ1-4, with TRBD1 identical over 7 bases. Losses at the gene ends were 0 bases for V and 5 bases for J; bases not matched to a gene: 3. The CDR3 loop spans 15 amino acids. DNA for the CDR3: TGTGCCAGCAGTTTAGCACAGGGGCGGAATGAAAAACTGTTTTTT. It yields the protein CASSLAQGRNEKLFF.

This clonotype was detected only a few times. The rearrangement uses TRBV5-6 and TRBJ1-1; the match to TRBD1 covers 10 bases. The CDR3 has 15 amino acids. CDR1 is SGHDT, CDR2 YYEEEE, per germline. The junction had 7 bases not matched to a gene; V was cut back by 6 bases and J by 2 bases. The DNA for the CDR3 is TGTGCCAGCACCCTTGGACAGGGGGACAACACTGAAGCTTTCTTT. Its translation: CASTLGQGDNTEAFF.

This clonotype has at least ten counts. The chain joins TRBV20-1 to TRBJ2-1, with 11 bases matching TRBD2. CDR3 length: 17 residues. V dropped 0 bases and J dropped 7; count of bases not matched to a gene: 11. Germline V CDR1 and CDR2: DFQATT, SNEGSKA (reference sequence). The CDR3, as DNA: TGCAGTGCTAGAGATCTCATGACTAGCGGGATAACAAATGAGCAGTTCTTC. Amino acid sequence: CSARDLMTSGITNEQFF.

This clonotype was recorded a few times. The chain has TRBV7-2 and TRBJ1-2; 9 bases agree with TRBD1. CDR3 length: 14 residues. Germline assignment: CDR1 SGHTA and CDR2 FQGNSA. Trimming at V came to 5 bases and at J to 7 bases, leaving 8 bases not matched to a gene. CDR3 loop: CASSQGTGRVGYTF. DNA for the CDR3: TGTGCCAGCAGCCAGGGGACAGGGAGGGTTGGCTACACCTTC.

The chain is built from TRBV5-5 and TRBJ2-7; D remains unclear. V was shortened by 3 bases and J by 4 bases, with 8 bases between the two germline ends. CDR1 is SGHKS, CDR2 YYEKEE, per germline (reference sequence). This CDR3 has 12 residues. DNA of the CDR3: TGTGCCAGCAGCTCGCACGATTACGAGCAGTACTTC. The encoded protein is CASSSHDYEQYF.

The DNA for the CDR3 is TGTGCCAGCACTCTTCGGGGGGGATTCTACAATGAGCAGTTCTTC. Translated, it gives CASTLRGGFYNEQFF. J is TRBJ2-1 and V is TRBV27, with 8 positions matching TRBD2. J lost 3 bases, V lost 7 bases, and 8 bases had no gene match. This CDR3 contains 15 residues. Germline V CDR1 and CDR2: MNHEY, SMNVEV (reference sequence).

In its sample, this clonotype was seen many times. CDR3 in amino acids: CASSRRTGGVTTYEQYF. DNA for the CDR3: TGTGCCAGCAGCCGAAGGACAGGGGGCGTCACAACCTACGAGCAGTACTTC. V gene TRBV7-8 combines with J gene TRBJ2-7; 11 bases map to TRBD1. Losses at the gene ends were 5 bases for V and 2 bases for J; bases not matched to a gene: 11. There are 17 residues in the CDR3. Germline values: CDR1 SGHVS, CDR2 FQNEAQ.

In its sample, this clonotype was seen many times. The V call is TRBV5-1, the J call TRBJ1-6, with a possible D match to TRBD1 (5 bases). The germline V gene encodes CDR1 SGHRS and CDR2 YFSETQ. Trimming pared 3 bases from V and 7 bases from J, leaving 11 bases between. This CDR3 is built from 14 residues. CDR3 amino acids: CASSWGDGNSPLHF. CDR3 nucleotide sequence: TGCGCCAGCAGCTGGGGGGACGGGAATTCACCCCTCCACTTT.

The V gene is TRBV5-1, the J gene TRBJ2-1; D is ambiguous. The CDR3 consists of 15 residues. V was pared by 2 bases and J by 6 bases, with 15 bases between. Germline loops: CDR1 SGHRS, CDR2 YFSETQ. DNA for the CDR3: TGCGCCAGCAGCTTAGGGTCCCGGAGTTTCAATGAGCAGTTCTTC. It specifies CASSLGSRSFNEQFF.

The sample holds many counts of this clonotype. The CDR3 DNA is TGTGCCAGCAACCAACGCGGGAGTATCTACGAGCAGTACTTC. This gives the protein CASNQRGSIYEQYF. The gene calls are TRBV5-5 and TRBJ2-7; 7 bases map to TRBD2. The CDR3 has 14 residues. V gave up 6 bases and J gave up 3 bases; unmatched junction bases: 9. CDR1 and CDR2 from the germline V gene are SGHKS and YYEKEE (reference sequence).

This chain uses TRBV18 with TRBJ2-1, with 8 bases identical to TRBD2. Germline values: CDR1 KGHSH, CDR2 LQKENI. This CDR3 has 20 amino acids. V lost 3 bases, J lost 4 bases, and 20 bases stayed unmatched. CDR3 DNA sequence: TGTGCCAGCTCACCTACAAATCAGCGGGGGCCCCGACCATCATACAATGAGCAGTTCTTC. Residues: CASSPTNQRGPRPSYNEQFF.

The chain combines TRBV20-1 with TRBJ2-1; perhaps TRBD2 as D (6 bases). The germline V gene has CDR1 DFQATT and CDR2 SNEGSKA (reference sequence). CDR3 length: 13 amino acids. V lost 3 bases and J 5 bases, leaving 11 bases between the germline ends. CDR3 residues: CSARPGLHNEQFF. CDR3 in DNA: TGCAGTGCTAGGCCGGGACTTCACAATGAGCAGTTCTTC.

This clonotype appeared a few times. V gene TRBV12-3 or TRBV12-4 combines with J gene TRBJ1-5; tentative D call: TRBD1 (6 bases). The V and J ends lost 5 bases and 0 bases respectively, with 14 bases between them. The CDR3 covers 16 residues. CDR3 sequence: CASSDRQELSNQPQHF. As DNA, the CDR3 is TGTGCCAGCAGTGACAGACAGGAACTTAGCAATCAGCCCCAGCATTTT.

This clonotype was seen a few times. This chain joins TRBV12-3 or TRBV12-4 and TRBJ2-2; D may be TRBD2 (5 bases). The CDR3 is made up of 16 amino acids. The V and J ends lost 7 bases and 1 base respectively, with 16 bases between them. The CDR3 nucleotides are TGTGCCAGCACCCCCGGTGGGAGAGTGAACACCGGGGAGCTGTTTTTT. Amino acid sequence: CASTPGGRVNTGELFF.

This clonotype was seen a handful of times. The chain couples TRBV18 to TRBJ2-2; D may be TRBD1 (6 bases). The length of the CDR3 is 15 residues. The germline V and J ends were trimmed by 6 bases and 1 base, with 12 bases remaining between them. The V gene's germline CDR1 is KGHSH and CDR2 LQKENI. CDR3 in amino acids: CASSLQGENTGELFF. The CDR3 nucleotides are TGTGCCAGCTCCCTACAGGGAGAGAACACCGGGGAGCTGTTTTTT. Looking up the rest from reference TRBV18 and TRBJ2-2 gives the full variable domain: NAGVMQNPRHLVRRRGQEARLRCSPMKGHSHVYWYRQLPEEGLKFMVYLQKENIIDESGMPKERFSAEFPKEGPSILRIQQVVRGDSAAYFCASSLQGENTGELFFGEGSRLTVL.

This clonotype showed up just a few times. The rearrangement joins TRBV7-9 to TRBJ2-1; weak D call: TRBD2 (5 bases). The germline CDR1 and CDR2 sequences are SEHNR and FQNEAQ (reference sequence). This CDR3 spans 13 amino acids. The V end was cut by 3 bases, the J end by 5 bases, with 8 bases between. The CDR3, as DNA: TGTGCCAGCAGCTTGGACGGGAACAATGAGCAGTTCTTC. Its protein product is CASSLDGNNEQFF.

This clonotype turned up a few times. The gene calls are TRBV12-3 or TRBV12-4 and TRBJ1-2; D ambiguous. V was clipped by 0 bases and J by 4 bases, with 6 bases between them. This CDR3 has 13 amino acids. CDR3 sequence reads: CASSLAGGYGYTF. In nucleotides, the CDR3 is TGTGCCAGCAGTTTAGCGGGCGGCTATGGCTACACCTTC.

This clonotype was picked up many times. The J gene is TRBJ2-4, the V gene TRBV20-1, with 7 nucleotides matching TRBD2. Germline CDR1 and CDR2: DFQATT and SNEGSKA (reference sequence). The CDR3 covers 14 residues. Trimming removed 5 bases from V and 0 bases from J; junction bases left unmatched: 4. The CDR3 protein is CSAGLAVAKNIQYF. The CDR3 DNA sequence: TGCAGTGCTGGGCTAGCGGTAGCCAAAAACATTCAGTACTTC.

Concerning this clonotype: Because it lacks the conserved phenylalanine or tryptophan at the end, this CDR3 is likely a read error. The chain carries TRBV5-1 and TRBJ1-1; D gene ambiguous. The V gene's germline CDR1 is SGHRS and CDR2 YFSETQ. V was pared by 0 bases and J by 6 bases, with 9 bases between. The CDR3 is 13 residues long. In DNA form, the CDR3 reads TGCGCCAGCAGCTTGGGAGGCCAGCCTGAAGCTTTCTGT. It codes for CASSLGGQPEAFC.

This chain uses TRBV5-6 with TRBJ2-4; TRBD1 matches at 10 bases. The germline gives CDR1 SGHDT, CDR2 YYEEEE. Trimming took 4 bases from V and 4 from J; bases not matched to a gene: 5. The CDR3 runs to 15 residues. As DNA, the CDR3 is TGTGCCAGCAGCCACCCGGGACAGGGGAAAAACATTCAGTACTTC. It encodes CASSHPGQGKNIQYF.

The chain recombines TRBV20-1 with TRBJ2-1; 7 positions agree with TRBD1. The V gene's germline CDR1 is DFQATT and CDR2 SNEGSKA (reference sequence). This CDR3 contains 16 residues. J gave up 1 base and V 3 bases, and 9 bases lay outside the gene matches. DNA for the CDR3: TGCAGTGCTAGGGGCCTAAACAGGGGTTCCTACAATGAGCAGTTCTTC. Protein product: CSARGLNRGSYNEQFF.

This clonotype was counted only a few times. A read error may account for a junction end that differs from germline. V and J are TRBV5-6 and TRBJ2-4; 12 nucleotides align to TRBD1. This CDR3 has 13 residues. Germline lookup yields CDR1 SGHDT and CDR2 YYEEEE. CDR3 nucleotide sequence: TGTGCCAGCAGCTTGGCCGGGACAGGGGGCTTGGACTTC. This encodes CASSLAGTGGLDF.

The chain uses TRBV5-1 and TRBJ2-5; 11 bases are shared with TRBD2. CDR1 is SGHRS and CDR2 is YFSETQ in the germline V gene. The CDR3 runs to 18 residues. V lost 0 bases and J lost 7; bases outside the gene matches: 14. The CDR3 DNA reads TGCGCCAGCAGCTTGGAGTCCCTAGCGGGAGGTCAATACGGGACCCAGTACTTC. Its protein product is CASSLESLAGGQYGTQYF.